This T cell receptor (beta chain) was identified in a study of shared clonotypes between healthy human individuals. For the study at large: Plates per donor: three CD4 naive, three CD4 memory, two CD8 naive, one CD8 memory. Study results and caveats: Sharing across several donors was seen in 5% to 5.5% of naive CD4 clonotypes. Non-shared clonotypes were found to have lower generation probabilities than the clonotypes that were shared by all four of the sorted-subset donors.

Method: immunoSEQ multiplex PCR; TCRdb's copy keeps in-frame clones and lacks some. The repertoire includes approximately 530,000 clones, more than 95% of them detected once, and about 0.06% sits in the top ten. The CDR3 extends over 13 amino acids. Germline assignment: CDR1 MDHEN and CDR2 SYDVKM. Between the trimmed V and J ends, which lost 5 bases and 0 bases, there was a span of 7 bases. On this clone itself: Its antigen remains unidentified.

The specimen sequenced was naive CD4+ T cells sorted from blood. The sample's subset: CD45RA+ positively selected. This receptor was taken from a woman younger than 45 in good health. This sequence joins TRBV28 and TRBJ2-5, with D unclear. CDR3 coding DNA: TGTGCCAGCAGTCACCGGGACCAAGAGACCCAGTACTTC. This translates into CASSHRDQETQYF.